The clone carrying this T cell receptor (beta chain) was observed many times. Its antigen is currently unknown. The sample is drawn from a study of Graves' ophthalmopathy and Graves' hyperthyroidism. Study context: The authors defined stable hyperthyroidism as no ophthalmopathy within 18 months of follow-up. Study-wide results and limits: The study's model predicted ophthalmopathy progression at 70.59% sensitivity and about 72% specificity.

The diagnostic workup employed clinical symptoms, serum thyroxine, TRAb, thyroid ultrasound and orbital computed tomography. Researchers took RNA transcripts and amplified TCR beta CDR3 regions from them. HTBI-primed first-round RT-PCR preceded second-round multiplex PCR. Using its own MiXCR run on the multiplex PCR reads, TCRdb lists one record per CDR3 protein. The sample consists of 580,000 or so distinct CDR3 sequences, approximately 37% of them appearing once. The germline gives CDR1 SGHRS, CDR2 YFSETQ. The ends lost 0 bases at V and 5 bases at J; junction bases unmatched: 2. CDR3 length: 15 amino acids.

This rearrangement joins TRBV5-1 to TRBJ2-2; 9 bases are shared with TRBD2. The receptor was derived from an adult man with Graves' hyperthyroidism. Sequencing was carried out using peripheral blood or thyroid tissue (not recorded which). The CDR3 loop is CASSLVLAGTGELFF. The DNA of the CDR3 is TGCGCCAGCAGCTTGGTCCTAGCGGGGACCGGGGAGCTGTTTTTT.